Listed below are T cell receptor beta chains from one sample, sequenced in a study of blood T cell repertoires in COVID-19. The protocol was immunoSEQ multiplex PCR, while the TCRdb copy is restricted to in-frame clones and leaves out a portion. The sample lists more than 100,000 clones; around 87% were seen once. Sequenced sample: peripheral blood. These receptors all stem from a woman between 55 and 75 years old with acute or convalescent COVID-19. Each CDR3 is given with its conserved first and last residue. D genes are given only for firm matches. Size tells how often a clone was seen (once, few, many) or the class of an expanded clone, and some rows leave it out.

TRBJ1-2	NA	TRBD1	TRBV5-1	TGCGCCAGCAGCTTGGCCGGGACAGGGGTTATAGGTGGAGGCTACACCTTC	CASSLAGTGVIGGGYTF
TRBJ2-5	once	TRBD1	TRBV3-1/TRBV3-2	TGTGCCAGCAGCTACCCACAGGGGACAGAGGCCCAGTACTTC	CASSYPQGTEAQYF
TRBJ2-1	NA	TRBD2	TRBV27	TGTGCCAGCAGTACGGGACTAGCGGGAACCAATGAGCAGTTCTTC	CASSTGLAGTNEQFF
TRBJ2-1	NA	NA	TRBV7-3	TGTGCCAGCAGCTCCCCGGTCGGGGGGCTGCGGAGTAATGAGCAGTTCTTC	CASSSPVGGLRSNEQFF
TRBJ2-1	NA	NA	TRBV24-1	TGTGCCACCAGTGATTCCTTTTATAATGAGCAGTTCTTC	CATSDSFYNEQFF
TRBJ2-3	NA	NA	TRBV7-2	TGTGCCAGCAGCTTGACGAGCGGGACAGATACGCAGTATTTT	CASSLTSGTDTQYF
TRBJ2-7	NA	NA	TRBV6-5	TGTGCCAGCAGACCCTATATAGGGGAAGAGCAGTACTTC	CASRPYIGEEQYF
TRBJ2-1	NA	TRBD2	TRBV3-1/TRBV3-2	TGTGCCAGCAGCCTTAATCCTACCGGGACTAGCAATCGCTACAATGAGCAGTTCTTC	CASSLNPTGTSNRYNEQFF
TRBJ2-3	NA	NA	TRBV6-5	TGTGCCAGCAGTTACGGGGGGAGCACAGATACGCAGTATTTT	CASSYGGSTDTQYF
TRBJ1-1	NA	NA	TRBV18	TGTGCCAGCTCACCTCAAAGCCTGCCAAACACTGAAGCTTTCTTT	CASSPQSLPNTEAFF
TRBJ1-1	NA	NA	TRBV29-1	TGCAGCGTTGAAGGGGCAGGGGTGACAGAAGCTTTCTTT	CSVEGAGVTEAFF
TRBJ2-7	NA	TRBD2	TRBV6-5	TGTGCCAGTCGGGGGGGGAGCGAGCAGTACTTC	CASRGGSEQYF
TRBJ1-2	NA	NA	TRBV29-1	TGCAGCGTTGCCCCGACAGACTATGGCTACACCTTC	CSVAPTDYGYTF
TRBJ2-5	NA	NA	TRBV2	TGTGCGTTCGTGCCTCGGAATCGGGGGGAGACCCAGTACTTC	CAFVPRNRGETQYF
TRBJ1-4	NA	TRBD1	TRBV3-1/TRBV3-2	TGTGCCAGCAGCCAAGGCAGGGGGGTGACTAATGAAAAACTGTTTTTT	CASSQGRGVTNEKLFF
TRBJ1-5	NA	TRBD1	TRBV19	TGTGCCAGTAGTATAGGGGCAGGGGGCGGATATCAGCCCCAGCATTTT	CASSIGAGGGYQPQHF
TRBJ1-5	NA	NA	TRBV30	TGTGCCTGGAGCACCGGTCTTGATCAGCCCCAGCATTTT	CAWSTGLDQPQHF
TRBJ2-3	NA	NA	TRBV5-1	TGCGCCAGCAGCTTCCAGTTCACAGATACGCAGTATTTT	CASSFQFTDTQYF
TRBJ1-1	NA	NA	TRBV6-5	TGTGCCAGCTGGGAGATTGAAGCTTTCTTT	CASWEIEAFF
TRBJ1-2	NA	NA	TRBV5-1	TGCGCCAGCAGCTTGGGGTCCCTAGGAGATGGCTACACCTTC	CASSLGSLGDGYTF
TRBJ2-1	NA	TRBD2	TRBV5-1	TGCGCCAGCAGCTTGGTGGCTAGCGGCTACAATGAGCAGTTCTTC	CASSLVASGYNEQFF
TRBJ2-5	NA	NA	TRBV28	TGTGCCAGCAGTCGGAGCGGGCGTCAAGAGACCCAGTACTTC	CASSRSGRQETQYF
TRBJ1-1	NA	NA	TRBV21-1	TGTGCCATCCGAAGGACAGGCAGAGGCACTGAAGCTTTCTTT	CAIRRTGRGTEAFF
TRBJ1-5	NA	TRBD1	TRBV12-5	TGTGCTAGTGCTGGGACAGGGGGTCAGCCCCAGCATTTT	CASAGTGGQPQHF
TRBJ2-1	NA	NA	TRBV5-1	TGCGCCAGCAGCTTGGCCACGGGAGTCAGGAATGAGCAGTTCTTC	CASSLATGVRNEQFF
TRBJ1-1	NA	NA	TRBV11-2	TGTGCCAGCAGCGTGACAGGTCCCCCCACTGAAGCTTTCTTT	CASSVTGPPTEAFF
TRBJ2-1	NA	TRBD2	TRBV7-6	TGTGCCAGCAGACGCGGACTAGCGGGAGGCAATGAGCAGTTCTTC	CASRRGLAGGNEQFF
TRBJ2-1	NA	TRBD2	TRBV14	TGTGCCAGCAGCCCTCTTTTTGGGGGAGGGCTTTATGAGCAGTTCTTC	CASSPLFGGGLYEQFF
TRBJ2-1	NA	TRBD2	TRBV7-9	TGTGCCAGCAGCTTAACACTAGCGGGAGTCTACAATGAGCAGTTCTTC	CASSLTLAGVYNEQFF
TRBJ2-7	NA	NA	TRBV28	TGTGCCAGCAGGGGGGGGGCAGGGAATTCCTACGAGCAGTACTTC	CASRGGAGNSYEQYF
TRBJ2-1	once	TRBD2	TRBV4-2	TGTGCCAGCAGCCAACGGGAGGGCTTCAATGAGCAGTTCTTC	CASSQREGFNEQFF
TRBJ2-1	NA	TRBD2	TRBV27	TGTGCCAGCAGTCTCATGGGACTAGCGGATAACAATGAGCAGTTCTTC	CASSLMGLADNNEQFF
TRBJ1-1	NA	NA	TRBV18	TGTGCCAGCTCACCTTCGGGGGGCGCTGAAGCTTTCTTT	CASSPSGGAEAFF
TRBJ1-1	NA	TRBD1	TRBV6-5	TGTGCCAGCAGTCGGGACAGGGGCACTGAAGCTTTCTTT	CASSRDRGTEAFF
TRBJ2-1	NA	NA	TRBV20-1	TGCAGTGCTCACAGCAATGAGCAGTTCTTC	CSAHSNEQFF
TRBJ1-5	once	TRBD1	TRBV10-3	TGTGCCATCAGTGAGTCGAGGGACAGGGTGGATCAGCCCCAGCATTTT	CAISESRDRVDQPQHF
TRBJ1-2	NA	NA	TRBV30	TGTGCCTGGAGTGTACAAGCCCCGAGCGGTGGCTACACCTTC	CAWSVQAPSGGYTF
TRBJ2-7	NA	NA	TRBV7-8	TGTGCCAGCAGCCCACGGGGGATCGGGATAGGGTACGAGCAGTACTTC	CASSPRGIGIGYEQYF
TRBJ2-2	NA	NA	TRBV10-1	TGCGCCAGCAGTCACAGGGTCACCGGGGAGCTGTTTTTT	CASSHRVTGELFF
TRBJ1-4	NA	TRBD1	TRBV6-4	TGTGCCAGCATAGGGACAGGGTATAATGAAAAACTGTTTTTT	CASIGTGYNEKLFF
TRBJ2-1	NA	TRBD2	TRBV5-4	TGTGCCAGCAGCTTGGGTAGGACTAGCGGGAGCAATGAGCAGTTCTTC	CASSLGRTSGSNEQFF
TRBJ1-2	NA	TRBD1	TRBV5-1	TGCGCTAGCAGCCCGAGACAGGGGTTGAACTATGGCTACACCTTC	CASSPRQGLNYGYTF
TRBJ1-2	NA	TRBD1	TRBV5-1	TGCGCCAGCAGCGGGACAGGGGGATCATATGGCTACACCTTC	CASSGTGGSYGYTF
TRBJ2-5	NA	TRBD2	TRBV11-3	TGTGCCAGCAGCCTTATAGCGGGACGGGGAGAGACCCAGTACTTC	CASSLIAGRGETQYF
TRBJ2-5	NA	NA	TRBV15	TGTGCCACCAGCAGAGATCCCCCGGTGGAGACCCAGTACTTC	CATSRDPPVETQYF
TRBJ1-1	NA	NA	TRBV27	TGTGCCAGCAGTTTAGGTCCAGGGAGGGACACTGAAGCTTTCTTT	CASSLGPGRDTEAFF
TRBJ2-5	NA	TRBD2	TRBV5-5	TGTGCCAGCAGCTTGAATAGCGGGGTGGAGACCCAGTACTTC	CASSLNSGVETQYF
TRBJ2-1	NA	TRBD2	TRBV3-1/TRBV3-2	TGTGCCAGCAGCCAAGGGCTAGCGGGTAACAATGAGCAGTTCTTC	CASSQGLAGNNEQFF
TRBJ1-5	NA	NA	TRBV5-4	TGTGCCAGCAGCTTGGGGGGAGATGTGAGTCAGCCCCAGCATTTT	CASSLGGDVSQPQHF
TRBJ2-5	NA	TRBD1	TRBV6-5	TGTGCCAGCAGGCCGGGACAGGGGTCGGAGACCCAGTACTTC	CASRPGQGSETQYF
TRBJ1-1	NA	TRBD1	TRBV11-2	TGTGCCAGCAGCCGACTCAGGGGGGACACTGAAGCTTTCTTT	CASSRLRGDTEAFF
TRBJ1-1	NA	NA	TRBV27	TGTGCCAGCAGTCGAGATACAGGCGCCGCGACTTCTGAAGCTTTCTTT	CASSRDTGAATSEAFF
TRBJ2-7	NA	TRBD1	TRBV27	TGTGCCAGCTGCAAAACGGGACAGGAGCCCTACGAGCAGTACTTC	CASCKTGQEPYEQYF